The 20 T cell receptor beta chains below come from one sample, sequenced in a study of blood T cell repertoires in COVID-19. Generated by immunoSEQ multiplex PCR, the TCRdb table keeps only in-frame clones and is missing some. The sample includes hundreds of thousands of clones, approximately 81% of them seen just once. Sequenced material: peripheral blood. The receptors originated from a woman older than 75 with acute or convalescent COVID-19.

V is TRBV18 and J is TRBJ2-1, with D perhaps matching TRBD1 (6 bases). The V gene lost 5 bases and the J gene lost 10 bases, with 12 bases spanning the gap. The CDR3 has 12 amino acids. From germline, CDR1 is KGHSH and CDR2 LQKENI. The CDR3 spells CASSRGREEQFF. The CDR3 DNA reads as TGTGCCAGCTCAAGGGGGAGAGAGGAGCAGTTCTTC.

V usage is TRBV5-1 and J usage is TRBJ2-5, with TRBD2 matching 10 bases. The CDR3 is 16 residues long. The junction had 3 bases not matched to a gene; V was cut back by 0 bases and J by 1 base. Per the germline V gene, CDR1 is SGHRS and CDR2 is YFSETQ. For the CDR3, the DNA is TGCGCCAGCAGCTTGGGAACTAGCGGGGTCCAAGAGACCCAGTACTTC. It yields the protein CASSLGTSGVQETQYF.

The chain recombines TRBV6-5 with TRBJ2-1, with TRBD2 matching 8 bases. V lost 5 bases to trimming and J lost 6 bases; unmatched junction nucleotides: 3. This CDR3 contains 13 residues. The germline gives CDR1 MNHEY, CDR2 SVGAGI. This CDR3 reads CASSQSGGNEQFF. The CDR3 nucleotides read TGTGCCAGCAGTCAGAGCGGGGGCAATGAGCAGTTCTTC.

V usage is TRBV2 and J usage is TRBJ1-2; TRBD1 agrees at 8 bases. Trimming removed 6 bases from V and 2 bases from J; junction bases left unmatched: 5. There are 14 residues in the CDR3. Germline-derived CDR1 and CDR2 are SNHLY and FYNNEI. For the CDR3, the DNA is TGTGCCAGCAGCACAGGGGGGCGAAACTATGGCTACACCTTC. Residues: CASSTGGRNYGYTF.

The rearrangement links TRBV5-3 to TRBJ1-3, with D possibly matching TRBD1 (5 bases). TRBV5-3 is given ORF status, its function remaining uncertain. The CDR3 length is 16 residues. Trimming took 0 bases from V and 2 from J, leaving 12 bases between them. Here the CDR3 DNA reads TGTGCCAGAAGCTTGGAGGGGCGATGGACTGGAAACACCATATATTTT. Translation gives CARSLEGRWTGNTIYF.

The genes are TRBV10-3 and TRBJ1-2; 8 bases are shared with TRBD1. Germline V gene data show CDR1 as ENHRY and CDR2 as SYGVKD. V was clipped by 2 bases and J by 4 bases; unmatched bases: 9. CDR3 length: 16 amino acids. DNA of the CDR3: TGTGCCATCAGTGAGCCTTACAGGGGGAGCGGCTATGGCTACACCTTC. Translated, it gives CAISEPYRGSGYGYTF.

This chain connects TRBV12-3 or TRBV12-4 to TRBJ1-6; D may be TRBD1 (5 bases). The V end lost 6 bases, the J end lost 7 bases, and 10 bases lay between the germline ends. The CDR3 runs 13 residues. The CDR3 spells CASRGGLNSPLHF. The CDR3 DNA is TGTGCCAGCAGGGGGGGGTTAAATTCACCCCTCCACTTT.

V is TRBV9 and J is TRBJ2-3, with D maybe TRBD2 (6 bases). The germline V and J ends were trimmed by 0 bases and 5 bases, with 22 bases remaining between them. The CDR3 is made up of 18 amino acids. Germline V gene data show CDR1 as SGDLS and CDR2 as YYNGEE. In nucleotides, the CDR3 is TGTGCCAGCAGCGTAGCTACTTCTGGGCGGGGCGGAGGAGATACGCAGTATTTT. Its protein is CASSVATSGRGGGDTQYF. Based on the CDR3 plus reference TRBV9 and TRBJ2-3, the full variable domain is DSGVTQTPKHLITATGQRVTLRCSPRSGDLSVYWYQQSLDQGLQFLIQYYNGEERAKGNILERFSAQQFPDLHSELNLSSLELGDSALYFCASSVATSGRGGGDTQYFGPGTRLTVL.

The V call is TRBV19, the J call TRBJ1-5; 8 bases match TRBD1. The CDR3 spans 14 residues. Germline CDR1 is LNHDA and CDR2 is SQIVND (reference sequence). The V gene end was trimmed by 7 bases and the J gene end by 1 base; junction bases not matched to a gene: 3. CDR3: CASTDRGSNQPQHF. The CDR3 coding sequence is TGTGCCAGTACTGACAGGGGAAGCAATCAGCCCCAGCATTTT.

In its sample, this clone was seen once. V gene TRBV27 combines with J gene TRBJ1-1, with 11 positions matching TRBD1. This CDR3 contains 17 residues. The V segment lost 2 bases and the J segment 3 bases; nucleotides outside the gene matches: 8. Germline CDR1 reads MNHEY; CDR2 reads SMNVEV (reference sequence). The CDR3: CASSLTHPGQGDTEAFF. The CDR3 nucleotides read TGTGCCAGCAGTTTAACCCATCCGGGACAGGGGGACACTGAAGCTTTCTTT.

This chain links TRBV12-3 or TRBV12-4 with TRBJ1-5; the match to TRBD1 covers 7 bases. This CDR3 is built from 13 residues. V was clipped by 7 bases and J by 9 bases; unmatched bases: 9. The CDR3 protein is CASKRTGLRPQHF. The CDR3 bases are TGTGCCAGCAAACGGACAGGACTGAGGCCCCAGCATTTT.

The rearrangement links TRBV6-5 to TRBJ1-1; D is undetermined. The germline V gene encodes CDR1 MNHEY and CDR2 SVGAGI. The CDR3 extends over 13 amino acids. V lost 11 bases to trimming and J lost 1 base, with 14 bases between them. CDR3 amino acids: CAFSRTANTEAFF. The CDR3 DNA reads as TGTGCCTTTTCCAGGACTGCGAACACTGAAGCTTTCTTT.

V and J are TRBV29-1 and TRBJ2-1, with TRBD1 as a possible D gene (5 bases). CDR1 and CDR2 from the germline V gene are SQVTM and ANQGSEA. The CDR3 consists of 11 residues. The V end lost 4 bases, the J end lost 7 bases, and 8 bases lay between the germline ends. This chain's CDR3 is CSVVGENEQFF. CDR3 bases: TGCAGCGTTGTAGGGGAAAATGAGCAGTTCTTC.

This clone has just one count. The V gene is TRBV6-5, the J gene TRBJ1-2; no clear D. V lost 6 bases and J lost 4, with 15 bases in between. CDR3 length equals 14 residues. Germline CDR1 MNHEY, CDR2 SVGAGI. CDR3 coding DNA: TGTGCCAGCAGCCTCGGGGAAGGACCCTATGGCTACACCTTC. Its translation: CASSLGEGPYGYTF.

The chain carries TRBV5-1 and TRBJ1-1; 7 bases align to TRBD1. Trimming at V came to 1 base and at J to 1 base, leaving 13 bases not matched to a gene. This CDR3 is 18 amino acids long. CDR1 SGHRS and CDR2 YFSETQ come from the germline V gene. CDR3 DNA sequence: TGCGCCAGCAGCTTGTATGGACAGGCACCGACAGCGAACACTGAAGCTTTCTTT. It is translated as CASSLYGQAPTANTEAFF. Full variable domain (missing parts from reference TRBV5-1 and TRBJ1-1): KAGVTQTPRYLIKTRGQQVTLSCSPISGHRSVSWYQQTPGQGLQFLFEYFSETQRNKGNFPGRFSGRQFSNSRSEMNVSTLELGDSALYLCASSLYGQAPTANTEAFFGQGTRLTVV.

The rearrangement joins TRBV7-9 to TRBJ1-3, with D possibly being TRBD1 (6 bases). The CDR3 sequence is 12 residues long. Germline lookup yields CDR1 SEHNR and CDR2 FQNEAQ (reference sequence). V lost 1 base and J lost 12, with 10 bases in between. CDR3 loop: CASSLVGGIIYF. The CDR3 nucleotides read TGTGCCAGCAGCTTAGTAGGGGGAATCATATATTTT.

The chain combines TRBV6-2 or TRBV6-3 with TRBJ1-5; D is possibly TRBD1 (6 bases). Between the trimmed V and J ends, which lost 5 bases and 1 base, there was a span of 18 bases. Per germline, CDR1 MNHEY and CDR2 SVGEGT. The CDR3 has 17 amino acids. The CDR3 region is CASSGYYRVGSNQPQHF. In DNA form, the CDR3 reads TGTGCCAGCAGTGGATATTACAGGGTGGGGAGCAATCAGCCCCAGCATTTT.

V is TRBV5-1 and J is TRBJ1-6; D is unresolved. Germline CDR1 reads SGHRS; CDR2 reads YFSETQ. This CDR3 contains 15 residues. Between the trimmed V and J ends, which lost 4 bases and 7 bases, there was a span of 15 bases. The chain's CDR3 is CASSPAAGQNSPLHF. CDR3 DNA: TGCGCCAGCAGCCCGGCAGCGGGCCAAAATTCACCCCTCCACTTT. The whole variable domain, filled in from reference TRBV5-1 and TRBJ1-6, reads KAGVTQTPRYLIKTRGQQVTLSCSPISGHRSVSWYQQTPGQGLQFLFEYFSETQRNKGNFPGRFSGRQFSNSRSEMNVSTLELGDSALYLCASSPAAGQNSPLHFGNGTRLTVT.

The chain uses TRBV18 and TRBJ2-3; 12 nucleotides align to TRBD2. V lost 2 bases to trimming and J lost 0 bases; unmatched junction nucleotides: 12. CDR3 length: 20 residues. CDR1 and CDR2 from the germline V gene are KGHSH and LQKENI. Here the CDR3 DNA reads TGTGCCAGCTCACCATTGGCTAGCGGGGGGGCCCGGACTAGCACAGATACGCAGTATTTT. As protein: CASSPLASGGARTSTDTQYF.

This chain joins TRBV6-5 and TRBJ2-5, with 11 bases lining up with TRBD2. V dropped 8 bases and J dropped 5; count of bases not matched to a gene: 7. This CDR3 has 14 residues. CDR1 and CDR2 (germline): MNHEY, SVGAGI. CDR3 DNA sequence: TGTGCCAGCTCCCTAGCGGGGGGCTGGGAGACCCAGTACTTC. This translates into CASSLAGGWETQYF.